The 27 T cell receptor beta chains given below trace back to one sample, sequenced in a study of blood T cell repertoires in COVID-19. TCRdb keeps only in-frame clones here, not all; method: immunoSEQ multiplex PCR. The sample records tens of thousands of clones, nearly 70% being singletons. The source material was peripheral blood. The receptors shown here come from a man older than 75 with acute or convalescent COVID-19.

The DNA for the CDR3 is TGTGCCAGCAGCTTAGCTGGGACGCGGGAGGACACAGATACGCAGTATTTT. It encodes CASSLAGTREDTDTQYF. V and J are TRBV11-2 and TRBJ2-3, with 8 nucleotides matching TRBD2. CDR3 length: 17 amino acids. Germline V CDR1 and CDR2: SGHAT, FQNNGV. Unmatched junction bases numbered 8, after V lost 1 base and J lost 2 bases.

This chain connects TRBV5-6 to TRBJ1-1; 9 nucleotides match TRBD1. The germline CDR1 and CDR2 sequences are SGHDT and YYEEEE. CDR3 size: 17 residues. Unmatched junction bases numbered 11, after V lost 4 bases and J lost 1 base. The CDR3 protein is CASSPPKGTGRNTEAFF. CDR3 DNA: TGTGCCAGCAGCCCCCCGAAGGGGACAGGGAGGAACACTGAAGCTTTCTTT.

V usage is TRBV5-4 and J usage is TRBJ2-3; D gene ambiguous. From germline, CDR1 is SGHNT and CDR2 YYREEE (reference sequence). V was shortened by 4 bases and J by 3 bases, with 3 bases between the two germline ends. The CDR3 has 11 amino acids. Here the CDR3 DNA reads TGTGCCAGCAGCACAACAGATACGCAGTATTTT. It encodes CASSTTDTQYF.

This chain connects TRBV5-1 to TRBJ1-2; 10 positions match TRBD1. From germline, CDR1 is SGHRS and CDR2 YFSETQ. The J segment lost 3 bases and the V segment lost 0 bases, leaving 2 bases of the junction unmatched. The CDR3 has 15 residues. In DNA, the CDR3 is TGCGCCAGCAGCTTGGTGGGGACAGGGGACTATGGCTACACCTTC. Encoded protein: CASSLVGTGDYGYTF.

This chain links TRBV9 with TRBJ1-3; D is uncertain. CDR1 is SGDLS, CDR2 YYNGEE, per germline. Trimming removed 0 bases at V and 2 bases at J, with 6 bases between. This CDR3 spans 14 amino acids. For the CDR3, the DNA is TGTGCCAGCAGCGTAGCGTCCCCTGGAAACACCATATATTTT. Translated: CASSVASPGNTIYF.

This clone showed up just a few times. The chain recombines TRBV30 with TRBJ2-7, with a weak D call TRBD1 (6 bases). Trimming stripped 8 bases from V and 1 base from J, with 15 bases between. This CDR3 has 13 residues. Germline CDR1 reads GTSNPN; CDR2 reads SVGIG (reference sequence). The CDR3 bases are TGTGCCGGACGGACAGATCGGTCCTACGAGCAGTACTTC. Amino acids: CAGRTDRSYEQYF. Full variable domain (missing parts from reference TRBV30 and TRBJ2-7): SQTIHQWPATLVQPVGSPLSLECTVEGTSNPNLYWYRQAAGRGLQLLFYSVGIGQISSEVPQNLSASRPQDRQFILSSKKLLLSDSGFYLCAGRTDRSYEQYFGPGTRLTVT.

This clone was seen at least ten times. This sequence joins TRBV2 and TRBJ2-5; 8 bases are a match to TRBD2. The CDR3 extends over 15 amino acids. V shed 7 bases, J shed 5 bases, and the junction held 12 bases outside the gene matches. CDR1 SNHLY and CDR2 FYNNEI come from the germline V gene. The CDR3 reads CASNVDSGGGETQYF. The CDR3 DNA is TGTGCCAGCAACGTAGATAGTGGCGGGGGGGAGACCCAGTACTTC.

The rearrangement links TRBV3-1 (or the pseudogene TRBV3-2) to TRBJ2-5; 7 bases map to TRBD2. V was pared by 4 bases and J by 5 bases, with 10 bases of the junction left unmatched. The CDR3 runs to 15 residues. Germline CDR1 is LGHDT and CDR2 is YNNKEL (reference sequence). CDR3 nucleotide sequence: TGTGCCAGCAGCCTAAGCGCGGGAGAAGGTGAGACCCAGTACTTC. Protein sequence: CASSLSAGEGETQYF.

The chain recombines TRBV18 with TRBJ1-1; D is unresolved. The germline CDR1 and CDR2 sequences are KGHSH and LQKENI. Trimming took off 2 bases at V and 7 bases at J, with 11 bases between the two ends. The CDR3 covers 13 residues. The CDR3 reads CASSPGIGDEAFF. CDR3 nucleotides: TGTGCCAGCTCACCAGGAATAGGAGATGAAGCTTTCTTT.

V and J are TRBV19 and TRBJ1-1, with D perhaps TRBD1 (5 bases). The CDR3 spans 17 residues. In germline, CDR1 is LNHDA, CDR2 SQIVND (reference sequence). V lost 10 bases and J lost 6, with 30 bases in between. CDR3 DNA sequence: TGTGCCACTCGGAACCGAAGACCAGGGCCGGAGACATCTGAAGCTTTCTTT. It is translated as CATRNRRPGPETSEAFF.

The chain uses TRBV18 and TRBJ2-5, with 9 bases identical to TRBD1. The CDR3 loop spans 14 amino acids. V lost 6 bases to trimming and J lost 4 bases; unmatched junction nucleotides: 6. From germline, CDR1 is KGHSH and CDR2 LQKENI. The CDR3 sequence: CASSDRGMGETQYF. For the CDR3, the DNA is TGTGCCAGCTCTGACAGGGGGATGGGAGAGACCCAGTACTTC.

V is TRBV6-5 and J is TRBJ2-7; 9 nucleotides line up with TRBD1. In germline, CDR1 is MNHEY, CDR2 SVGAGI. J gave up 2 bases and V 7 bases, and 9 bases lay outside the gene matches. CDR3 length: 15 residues. The CDR3 nucleotides are TGTGCCAGCATGTTGGACAGGGGAATTGCCTACGAGCAGTACTTC. It is translated as CASMLDRGIAYEQYF.

The chain joins TRBV9 to TRBJ2-2; D may be TRBD1 (6 bases). The V and J ends lost 0 bases and 4 bases respectively, with 13 bases between them. The germline CDR1 and CDR2 sequences are SGDLS and YYNGEE. The CDR3 is made up of 16 amino acids. The CDR3 here is CASSVGVGGVTGELFF. The CDR3 bases are TGTGCCAGCAGCGTAGGGGTAGGGGGAGTCACCGGGGAGCTGTTTTTT.

This clone has only a few counts. The chain recombines TRBV7-9 with TRBJ2-7; 9 bases fit TRBD2. The CDR3 consists of 15 residues. The V gene's germline CDR1 is SEHNR and CDR2 FQNEAQ (reference sequence). After removal of 4 bases from V and 2 bases from J, the junction contained 6 bases not matched to a gene. As DNA, the CDR3 is TGTGCCAGCAGCTCTAGCGGGAAGGGCCCCTACGAGCAGTACTTC. Encoded protein: CASSSSGKGPYEQYF.

The V call is TRBV9, the J call TRBJ2-1, with 9 bases identical to TRBD2. Germline values: CDR1 SGDLS, CDR2 YYNGEE. The CDR3 has 21 amino acids. After removal of 4 bases from V and 4 bases from J, the junction contained 24 bases not matched to a gene. CDR3 in amino acids: CASSPRVAGQSGGKNYNEQFF. The DNA of the CDR3 is TGTGCCAGCAGCCCCCGAGTGGCAGGCCAAAGCGGGGGGAAAAATTACAATGAGCAGTTCTTC.

This chain connects TRBV28 to TRBJ1-2, with 9 bases aligning to TRBD1. The ends lost 5 bases at V and 6 bases at J; junction bases unmatched: 7. Looked up from germline, CDR1 is MDHEN and CDR2 is SYDVKM. The CDR3 extends over 14 amino acids. Written as DNA, the CDR3 is TGTGCCAGCAGTAATACGGGACAGGGAGATGGCTACACCTTC. Its translation: CASSNTGQGDGYTF.

The gene calls are TRBV30 and TRBJ2-3, with 7 nucleotides matching TRBD1. CDR1 is GTSNPN and CDR2 is SVGIG in the germline V gene (reference sequence). The CDR3 runs to 12 residues. CDR3 in DNA: TGTGCGACAGGGCCCAAAACAGATACGCAGTATTTT. It translates to CATGPKTDTQYF. Filled out from reference TRBV30 and TRBJ2-3, the complete variable domain reads SQTIHQWPATLVQPVGSPLSLECTVEGTSNPNLYWYRQAAGRGLQLLFYSVGIGQISSEVPQNLSASRPQDRQFILSSKKLLLSDSGFYLCATGPKTDTQYFGPGTRLTVL.

This clone appeared a few times. The rearrangement uses TRBV30 and TRBJ2-5, with unresolved D. CDR1 and CDR2 from the germline V gene are GTSNPN and SVGIG (reference sequence). The CDR3 is 12 residues long. Trimming took off 3 bases at V and 2 bases at J, with 7 bases between the two ends. In DNA, the CDR3 is TGTGCCTGGAGCACGGGTCAAGAGACCCAGTACTTC. Encoded protein: CAWSTGQETQYF.

V and J are TRBV5-4 and TRBJ1-1, with D perhaps TRBD1 (5 bases). With 5 bases removed from V and 4 bases from J, the gap between germline ends came to 15 bases. CDR3 length: 14 amino acids. CDR1 is SGHNT, CDR2 YYREEE, per germline (reference sequence). The CDR3 sequence: CASSRGGFGTEAFF. CDR3 DNA: TGTGCCAGCAGTAGGGGAGGGTTTGGCACTGAAGCTTTCTTT.

The table lists this clone with a few counts. This chain uses TRBV7-9 with TRBJ2-3; the D gene is possibly TRBD2 (5 bases). Between the trimmed V and J ends, which lost 0 bases and 3 bases, there was a span of 10 bases. Germline values: CDR1 SEHNR, CDR2 FQNEAQ (reference sequence). The CDR3 is 15 amino acids. The CDR3 bases are TGTGCCAGCAGCTTAGCGGGAGTTGGTACAGATACGCAGTATTTT. Amino acid sequence: CASSLAGVGTDTQYF.

The sample holds one count of this clone. The chain combines TRBV24-1 with TRBJ2-2, with TRBD2 as a possible D gene (5 bases). Germline values: CDR1 KGHDR, CDR2 SFDVKD. The CDR3 spans 15 residues. With 3 bases removed from V and 2 bases from J, the gap between germline ends came to 9 bases. CDR3 nucleotide sequence: TGTGCCACCAGTGATCCCGGACTCAACACCGGGGAGCTGTTTTTT. Translating it yields CATSDPGLNTGELFF.

The CDR3 DNA reads TGTGCCAGCAGTCCCCAGGGACAAGAGACCCAGTACTTC. Encoded protein: CASSPQGQETQYF. This chain connects TRBV2 to TRBJ2-5; possibly TRBD1 for D (5 bases). Trimming removed 5 bases at V and 2 bases at J, with 9 bases between. The CDR3 totals 13 residues. The germline V gene has CDR1 SNHLY and CDR2 FYNNEI.

The rearrangement uses TRBV15 and TRBJ1-5, with a possible D match to TRBD1 (5 bases). CDR1 is LNHNV and CDR2 is YYDKDF in the germline V gene (reference sequence). Trimming shortened V by 4 bases and J by 4 bases, and 11 bases separated the two germline ends. The CDR3 is made up of 14 amino acids. DNA for the CDR3: TGTGCCACCAGCAAGGCCAGGGCGAATCAGCCCCAGCATTTT. Its translation: CATSKARANQPQHF.

The table lists this clone with a few counts. The chain carries TRBV28 and TRBJ1-1; D not certain. CDR1 and CDR2 from the germline V gene are MDHEN and SYDVKM. Trimming shortened V by 6 bases and J by 10 bases, and 9 bases separated the two germline ends. The CDR3 has 10 amino acids. As DNA, the CDR3 is TGTGCCAGCAGACAAGAAAGAGCTTTCTTT. It translates to CASRQERAFF.

This clone was counted only a few times. This chain links TRBV4-1 with TRBJ1-1; D gene unclear. This CDR3 has 15 residues. V dropped 4 bases and J dropped 1 base, with 13 bases sitting between them. Germline CDR1 reads MGHRA; CDR2 reads YSYEKL. In nucleotides, the CDR3 is TGCGCCAGCAGCCCACGTATAGGGAGGAACACTGAAGCTTTCTTT. This codes for CASSPRIGRNTEAFF.

The chain employs TRBV2 and TRBJ1-3; D not resolved. Trimming pared 7 bases from V and 5 bases from J, leaving 15 bases between. Germline V gene sequence: CDR1 SNHLY, CDR2 FYNNEI. CDR3 size: 14 residues. The CDR3 loop is CASTAVNRRNTIYF. In nucleotides, the CDR3 is TGTGCCAGCACCGCGGTTAACCGTAGAAACACCATATATTTT.

The chain combines TRBV3-1 (or the pseudogene TRBV3-2) with TRBJ1-2; D unresolved. V shed 0 bases and J shed 4 bases, with 12 bases lying between them. CDR3 length: 15 residues. CDR1 is LGHDT and CDR2 is YNNKEL in the germline V gene (reference sequence). DNA of the CDR3: TGTGCCAGCAGCCAAGATTCGCGGGGAGGCTATGGCTACACCTTC. It translates to CASSQDSRGGYGYTF.